This T cell receptor beta chain was recorded in a study of PD-1 blockade in classical Hodgkin lymphoma. Findings and limits, study-wide: The study found complete responders had baseline diversity similar to newly diagnosed patients.

The CDR3 totals 21 residues. Germline loops: CDR1 MGHRA, CDR2 YSYEKL. V was pared by 0 bases and J by 1 base, with 15 bases of the junction left unmatched. No patient escaped relapse after autologous stem cell transplantation, and brentuximab vedotin exposure varied. Notes on this clone: Its antigen is not known.

Clones were sequenced by immunoSEQ multiplex PCR, and TCRdb holds only the in-frame ones, with some missing. The sample has about 150,000 clones, around four fifths seen once; the top ten hold about 9%. This TCR was sampled from a human donor with classical Hodgkin lymphoma. This chain links TRBV4-1 with TRBJ1-4; 9 nucleotides match TRBD1. The sample consisted of peripheral blood mononuclear cells (PBMCs), taken before the second cycle of nivolumab. CDR3 region: CASSQDRISTGGMVTNEKLFF. The CDR3, as DNA: TGCGCCAGCAGCCAAGATCGGATCTCGACAGGGGGTATGGTAACTAATGAAAAACTGTTTTTT.